The clone carrying this TCR beta chain was seen a few times. This entry is derived from a study of identical twins. Germline V gene lookup returns CDR1 SGHTA and CDR2 FQGNSA. Trimming shortened V by 3 bases and J by 3 bases, and 9 bases separated the two germline ends. The CDR3 loop spans 13 amino acids. TCRdb recomputed calls from the 5' RACE reads with MiXCR, one row per CDR3 protein. The top ten hold about 12% of the sample, which has 410,000 or so distinct CDR3 sequences, approximately 18% seen once. The TCR comes from a middle-aged man in good health. Sequenced sample: naive T cells sorted from blood. The rearrangement joins TRBV7-2 to TRBJ2-7, with D hard to call. In nucleotides, the CDR3 is TGTGCCAGCAGCTTGACGCAGGACTACGAGCAGTACTTC. It is translated as CASSLTQDYEQYF.